These T cell receptor beta chains were read from a single sample in a study of OX40 agonist ivuxolimab in advanced cancers. Sequencing was performed with immunoSEQ multiplex PCR; in TCRdb, only in-frame clones are kept and a portion is missing. The table shows some 66,000 clones, with about four fifths occurring only once. This material consisted of CD4+ or CD8+ T cells sorted from blood, taken in a trial of the OX40 agonist ivuxolimab. Source of these receptors: an adult with an advanced solid tumor such as melanoma, head and neck, liver or kidney cancer. CDR3s include the opening cysteine and the closing phenylalanine or tryptophan.

TRBV6-4,TRBJ2-3,CASSDGSGVADTQYF
TRBV7-2,TRBJ2-3,CASSLLYSPGASTDTQYF
TRBV2,TRBJ2-3,CASGSSGGAEDTQYF
TRBV14,TRBJ2-5,CASSPLPGSGETQYF
TRBV28,TRBJ2-1,CASRGSEGYNEQFF
TRBV29-1,TRBJ1-1,CSVRSRDLNTEAFF
TRBV7-2,TRBJ2-7,CASSLYSPTIKADEQYF
TRBV7-2,TRBJ1-1,CASSPGVGGEREAFF
TRBV4-3,TRBJ1-1,CASSPDDLNTEAFF
TRBV7-2,TRBJ2-1,CASSSTGTNYNEQFF
TRBV7-2,TRBJ2-5,CASSLAGLQGAETQYF
TRBV4-2,TRBJ2-1,CASSRSSGDSNNEQFF
TRBV19,TRBJ2-1,CASSGLAVPEQFF
TRBV28,TRBJ2-3,CASSPGTGRREPSTDTQYF
TRBV29-1,TRBJ2-1,CSVEVGRGVPNEQFF
TRBV21-1,TRBJ2-7,CASSPVPVRLAGVTYEQYF
TRBV4-3,TRBJ2-6,CASSLQTGPLSRANVLTF
TRBV4-1,TRBJ2-4,CASSHGTSGGHLAKNIQYF
TRBV29-1,TRBJ2-1,CSVADNEQFF
TRBV11-3,TRBJ2-2,CASSLGQLTGELFF
TRBV28,TRBJ1-6,CASSPSTQYNSPLHF
TRBV7-9,TRBJ2-2,CASSSSTSGRAPGELFF
TRBV7-9,TRBJ2-6,CASSERGSGANVLTF
TRBV5-6,TRBJ1-6,CASSLRITGTGNSPLHF
TRBV7-6,TRBJ1-2,CASSLQGSGGYTF
TRBV7-9,TRBJ1-1,CASSQGTVRSEAFF
TRBV27,TRBJ2-2,CASSLLTGANTGELFF
TRBV6-6,TRBJ1-1,CASRDTGGEVEAFF
TRBV9,TRBJ2-7,CASSVGTGEYEQYF
TRBV28,TRBJ2-3,CASTSDRLPDTQYF
TRBV9,TRBJ1-5,CASSVGGSNQPQHF
TRBV6-5,TRBJ1-2,CASSTGDYGYTF
TRBV28,TRBJ1-3,CASRSRGQGNTIYF
TRBV13,TRBJ1-3,CASSYRTTGPGNTIYF
TRBV19,TRBJ1-1,CASSIDFRHTEAFF
TRBV7-2,TRBJ2-7,CASSLEAGQVYEQYF
TRBV28,TRBJ1-1,CASSLGAIAGNAFF
TRBV28,TRBJ2-4,CASSGFGTYLAKNIQYF
TRBV10-1,TRBJ1-4,CASSEGQDPRKLFF
TRBV5-1,TRBJ2-7,CASRGADSYEQYF
TRBV4-1,TRBJ2-3,CASSQETSPLGNTDTQYF
TRBV7-9,TRBJ1-4,CASSLTGQGALNEKLFF
TRBV11-3,TRBJ2-2,CASSQRQGVSGELFF
TRBV14,TRBJ2-7,CASSQGQGAYEQYF
TRBV5-1,TRBJ1-1,CASSADGQGNTEAFF
TRBV27,TRBJ1-1,CASTRQGYLMNTEAFF
TRBV5-4,TRBJ2-6,CGTGVAGANVLTF
TRBV23-1,TRBJ2-3,CASGPGDSTDTQYF
TRBV6-1,TRBJ2-7,CASSDTGLARYEQYF
TRBV7-3,TRBJ1-1,CASSFRANTEAFF
TRBV23-1,TRBJ1-2,CASSQSGIGTGMYGYTF
TRBV29-1,TRBJ1-2,CSVGRAEYGYTF
TRBV5-6,TRBJ2-5,CASLLGMGGQETQYF
TRBV11-2,TRBJ2-3,CASSPVTLAFGTDTQYF